A selection of T cell receptor beta chains follows, all from one sample in a study of blood T cell repertoires in COVID-19. Clones were sequenced by immunoSEQ multiplex PCR, and TCRdb holds only the in-frame ones, with some missing. The table lists 200,000 to 300,000 clones, about 87% of them singletons. The sequencing sample was made of peripheral blood. Receptors were obtained from a human donor in a cohort sampled during active COVID-19. CDR3s include the opening cysteine and the closing phenylalanine or tryptophan. D genes are given only for firm matches. The listing skips clone size in some rows; elsewhere it reads once, few, many or a size class.

clone size	J gene	D gene	V gene	CDR3 DNA	CDR3 protein
.	TRBJ1-2	.	TRBV18	TGTGCCAGCTCACCACCGCGGCCAGACTTCTATGGCTACACCTTC	CASSPPRPDFYGYTF
few	TRBJ2-7	TRBD2	TRBV5-1	TGCGCCAGCAGCTTAAGGAGACTAGCGGGAGACCGCTACTACGAGCAGTACTTC	CASSLRRLAGDRYYEQYF
.	TRBJ1-1	TRBD1	TRBV2	TGTGCCAGCAGTGAGGACAGGACCTACACTGAAGCTTTCTTT	CASSEDRTYTEAFF
.	TRBJ2-2	TRBD2	TRBV24-1	TGTGCCACCAGTGCCCGACCTGCTAGCGGGAGGGCCAACGGGGAGCTGTTTTTT	CATSARPASGRANGELFF
.	TRBJ2-7	TRBD1	TRBV6-5	TGTGCCAGCACTATCCACAGGGGGTCCTACGAGCAGTACTTC	CASTIHRGSYEQYF
.	TRBJ1-1	.	TRBV27	TGTGCCAGCAGTTTATCCGGGGGGAACACTGAAGCTTTCTTT	CASSLSGGNTEAFF
.	TRBJ2-5	.	TRBV5-1	TGCGCCAGCAGCCCGGACTCAGCTGGAAGGACCCAGTACTTC	CASSPDSAGRTQYF
.	TRBJ2-7	TRBD2	TRBV5-4	TGTGCCAGCAGCATCGGGACTAGAGGACATACGCAGTACTTC	CASSIGTRGHTQYF
.	TRBJ2-1	.	TRBV28	TGTGCGCTCGCCCCACGGGAGAATGAGCAGTTCTTC	CALAPRENEQFF
.	TRBJ2-7	.	TRBV28	TGTGCCAGCAGTATTCAGGGTTACGAGCAGTACTTC	CASSIQGYEQYF
.	TRBJ2-1	TRBD1	TRBV6-5	TGTGCCAGCAGTACGGACAGGGGTGGGTACAATGAGCAGTTCTTC	CASSTDRGGYNEQFF
.	TRBJ1-3	TRBD1	TRBV7-9	TGTGCCAGCAGACCCGATATCGGACAGGAAAAGTCAGGAAACACCATATATTTT	CASRPDIGQEKSGNTIYF
.	TRBJ1-1	.	TRBV5-1	TGCGCCAGTTCCGCGAGTCCGAACACTGAAGCTTTCTTT	CASSASPNTEAFF
once	TRBJ1-3	.	TRBV5-6	TGTGCCAGCAGCTTGGGACAGCCGGTGGGCACCATATATTTT	CASSLGQPVGTIYF
once	TRBJ2-3	TRBD1	TRBV6-4	TGTGCCAGCAGTGCCGACAGGGCAGATACGCAGTATTTT	CASSADRADTQYF
.	TRBJ1-5	.	TRBV9	TGTGCCAGCAGCGTAGGGCCGTATAGCAATCAGCCCCAGCATTTT	CASSVGPYSNQPQHF
.	TRBJ1-4	.	TRBV12-3/TRBV12-4	TGTGCCAGCCTTTGGGGAGTAGGAGAAAAACTGTTTTTT	CASLWGVGEKLFF
.	TRBJ2-7	TRBD1	TRBV5-1	TGCGCCAGCAGCTTGGCTGACAGGGGGGTTTCTAGCGAGCAGTACTTC	CASSLADRGVSSEQYF
.	TRBJ2-1	TRBD2	TRBV5-1	TGCGCCAGCAGCTTCGGGGGGGACTACAATGAGCAGTTCTTC	CASSFGGDYNEQFF
.	TRBJ2-2	TRBD2	TRBV3-1/TRBV3-2	TGTGCCAGCAGCCTCTATTCCGGGACTAGAGCCGGGGAGCTGTTTTTT	CASSLYSGTRAGELFF
.	TRBJ1-5	.	TRBV18	TGTGCCAGCTCACCCCAGGGAAATCAGCCCCAGCATTTT	CASSPQGNQPQHF
many	TRBJ2-7	TRBD2	TRBV3-1/TRBV3-2	TGTGCCAGCAGCCAATCCAGCGGGAGGTACGAGCAGTACTTC	CASSQSSGRYEQYF
.	TRBJ2-5	TRBD2	TRBV6-5	TGTGCCAGCAGCAGTGGGGGGATAGCGGGTGAGACCCAGTACTTC	CASSSGGIAGETQYF
few	TRBJ1-2	.	TRBV19	TGTGCCAGTAGTATACCCCTAAGAAGAACAGGGCTTGGCTATGGCTACACCTTC	CASSIPLRRTGLGYGYTF
.	TRBJ2-7	.	TRBV6-6	TGTGCCAGCAGTTACCAGGGACTGGCATCCTACGAGCAGTACTTC	CASSYQGLASYEQYF
.	TRBJ2-3	.	TRBV27	TGTGCCAGCAGTTTAATTGGGGGGACAGATACGCAGTATTTT	CASSLIGGTDTQYF
.	TRBJ1-1	TRBD1	TRBV5-1	TGCGCCAGCAGCATGGACAGGCGTGATTTCTTGGACACTGAAGCTTTCTTT	CASSMDRRDFLDTEAFF
once	TRBJ2-7	TRBD1	TRBV11-2	TGTGCCAGCAGCTTGGACAGGCGGGAGCAGTACTTC	CASSLDRREQYF
.	TRBJ2-1	TRBD2	TRBV19	TGTGCCAGTAGTATAGCTAAGGGGACTAGCGGGAGACGGGGTGAGCAGTTCTTC	CASSIAKGTSGRRGEQFF
.	TRBJ1-2	.	TRBV4-3	TGCGCCAGCAGCCAAGATTTATTAGGGGGAAGGAGCTATGGCTACACCTTC	CASSQDLLGGRSYGYTF
once	TRBJ1-2	.	TRBV7-9	TGTGCCAGCAGCCGTAGGGGAGGGGAGATCAACTATGGCTACACCTTC	CASSRRGGEINYGYTF
.	TRBJ2-5	.	TRBV4-2	TGTGCCAGCAGCCAAGAGACGGGGAAGACCCAGTACTTC	CASSQETGKTQYF
.	TRBJ1-1	TRBD1	TRBV13	TGTGCCAGCAGCATACGGGACAGGGGGAACACTGAAGCTTTCTTT	CASSIRDRGNTEAFF
.	TRBJ2-1	.	TRBV7-8	TGTGCCAGCAGCCGGGACTCATACAATGAGCAGTTCTTC	CASSRDSYNEQFF
.	TRBJ2-7	TRBD1	TRBV6-2/TRBV6-3	TGTGCCAGCAGTCGCCAAGGACAGGGGGCTTCCGAGCAGTACTTC	CASSRQGQGASEQYF
few	TRBJ2-5	.	TRBV9	TGTGCCAGCAGCGTCGGAGAGGGTAGCGGCCAAGAGACCCAGTACTTC	CASSVGEGSGQETQYF
.	TRBJ1-2	.	TRBV14	TGTGCCAGCAGCCAACAAGACCCAAGGGACTTCTATGGCTACACCTTC	CASSQQDPRDFYGYTF
.	TRBJ1-5	TRBD1	TRBV2	TGTGCCAGCAGTGAAGGACAGGGCAGGAGGAGCAATCAGCCCCAGCATTTT	CASSEGQGRRSNQPQHF
.	TRBJ2-7	.	TRBV18	TGTGCCAGCTCACCACGCCCCCTGGCAGGCGCAACCTACGAGCAGTACTTC	CASSPRPLAGATYEQYF
few	TRBJ1-4	.	TRBV15	TGTGCCACAAGCAGGTCCAGGGTTGGTGAAAAACTGTTTTTT	CATSRSRVGEKLFF
.	TRBJ2-7	TRBD1	TRBV29-1	TGCAGCGTTGAAATGTATGGCAGGGGGTCTAGCGAGCAGTACTTC	CSVEMYGRGSSEQYF
.	TRBJ1-3	TRBD1	TRBV15	TGTGCCACCAGCAGAGATGGACAGGGATTCTCTGGAAACACCATATATTTT	CATSRDGQGFSGNTIYF
.	TRBJ2-4	TRBD2	TRBV10-2	TGCGCCAGCAGCCTCGTGAGCGGGGGCATGGACATTCAGTACTTC	CASSLVSGGMDIQYF
.	TRBJ1-1	.	TRBV7-8	TGTGCCAGCAGAAACAGGAGGAACACTGAAGCTTTCTTT	CASRNRRNTEAFF
.	TRBJ2-1	.	TRBV11-2	TGTGCCAGTCTCAGGGGAAACACCTACAATGAGCAGTTCTTC	CASLRGNTYNEQFF
.	TRBJ2-2	.	TRBV11-2	TGTGCCAGCATTGCAGGAGGAAGGAACACCGGGGAGCTGTTTTTT	CASIAGGRNTGELFF
.	TRBJ1-6	TRBD1	TRBV11-3	TGTGCCAGCAGCACATTAGAGGGGGACAGGGGAGTAAAGGGGAATTCACCCCTCCACTTT	CASSTLEGDRGVKGNSPLHF